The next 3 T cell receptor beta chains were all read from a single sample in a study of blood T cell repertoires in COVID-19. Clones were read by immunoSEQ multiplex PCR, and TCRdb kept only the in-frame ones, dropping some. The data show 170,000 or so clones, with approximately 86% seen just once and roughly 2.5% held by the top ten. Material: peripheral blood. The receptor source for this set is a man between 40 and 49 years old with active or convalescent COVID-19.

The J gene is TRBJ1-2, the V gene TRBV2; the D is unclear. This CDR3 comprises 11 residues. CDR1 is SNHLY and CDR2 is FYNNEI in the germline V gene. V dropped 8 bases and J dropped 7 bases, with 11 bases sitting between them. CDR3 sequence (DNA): TGTGCCAGCGCGTTCGGGTTTGGCTACACCTTC. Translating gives CASAFGFGYTF.

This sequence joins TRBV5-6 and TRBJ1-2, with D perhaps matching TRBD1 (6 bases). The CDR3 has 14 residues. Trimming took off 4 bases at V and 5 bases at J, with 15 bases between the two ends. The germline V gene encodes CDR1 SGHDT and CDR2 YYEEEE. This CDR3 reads CASSLDSLAYGYTF. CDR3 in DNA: TGTGCCAGCAGCCTGGACAGTCTTGCTTATGGCTACACCTTC.

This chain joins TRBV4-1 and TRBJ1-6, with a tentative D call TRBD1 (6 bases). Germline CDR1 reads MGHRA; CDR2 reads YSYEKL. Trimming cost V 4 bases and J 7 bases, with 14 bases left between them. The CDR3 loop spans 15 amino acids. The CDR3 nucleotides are TGCGCCAGCAGCCGAGGACAGATTTTCAATTCACCCCTCCACTTT. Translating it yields CASSRGQIFNSPLHF.